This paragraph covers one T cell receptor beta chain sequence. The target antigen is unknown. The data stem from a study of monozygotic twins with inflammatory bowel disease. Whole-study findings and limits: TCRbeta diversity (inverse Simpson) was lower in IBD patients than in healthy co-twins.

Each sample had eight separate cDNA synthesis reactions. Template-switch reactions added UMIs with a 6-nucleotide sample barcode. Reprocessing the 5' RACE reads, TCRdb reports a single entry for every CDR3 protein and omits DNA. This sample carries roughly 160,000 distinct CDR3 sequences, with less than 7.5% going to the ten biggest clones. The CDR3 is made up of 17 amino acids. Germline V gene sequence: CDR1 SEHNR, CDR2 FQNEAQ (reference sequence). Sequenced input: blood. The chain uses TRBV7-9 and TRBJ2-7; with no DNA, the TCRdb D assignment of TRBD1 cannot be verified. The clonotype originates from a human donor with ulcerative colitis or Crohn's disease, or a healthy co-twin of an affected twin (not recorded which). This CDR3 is CASSSIAVGHLSYEQYF.